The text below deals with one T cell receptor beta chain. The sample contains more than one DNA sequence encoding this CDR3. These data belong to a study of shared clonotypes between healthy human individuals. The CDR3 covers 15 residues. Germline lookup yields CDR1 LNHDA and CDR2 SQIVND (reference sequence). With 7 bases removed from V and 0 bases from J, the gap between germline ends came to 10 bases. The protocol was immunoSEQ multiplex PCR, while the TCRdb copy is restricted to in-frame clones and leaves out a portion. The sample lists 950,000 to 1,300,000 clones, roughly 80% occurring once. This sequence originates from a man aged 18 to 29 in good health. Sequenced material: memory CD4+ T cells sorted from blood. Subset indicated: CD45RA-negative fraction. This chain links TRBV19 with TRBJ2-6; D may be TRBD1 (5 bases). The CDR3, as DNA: TGTGCCAGTACCCTAAGGGGCTCTGGGGCCAACGTCCTGACTTTC. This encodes CASTLRGSGANVLTF.